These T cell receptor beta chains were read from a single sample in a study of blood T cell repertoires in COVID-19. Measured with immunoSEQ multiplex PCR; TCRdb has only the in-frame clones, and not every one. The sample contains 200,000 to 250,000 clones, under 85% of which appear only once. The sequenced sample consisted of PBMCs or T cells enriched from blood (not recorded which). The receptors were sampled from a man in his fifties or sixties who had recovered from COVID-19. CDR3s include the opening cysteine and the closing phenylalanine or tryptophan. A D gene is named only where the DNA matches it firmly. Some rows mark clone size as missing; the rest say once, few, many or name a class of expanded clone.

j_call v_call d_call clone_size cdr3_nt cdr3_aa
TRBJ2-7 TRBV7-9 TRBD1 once TGTGCCACTTCCGGACAGGGCGACAAGCAGTACTTC CATSGQGDKQYF
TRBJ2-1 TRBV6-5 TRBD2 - TGTGCCAGCAGCAATAGGCCTAGCGGCTACAATGAGCAGTTCTTC CASSNRPSGYNEQFF
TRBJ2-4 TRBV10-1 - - TGCGCCAGCAGTGAGGACCAGGGGTTCGCCAAAAACATTCAGTACTTC CASSEDQGFAKNIQYF
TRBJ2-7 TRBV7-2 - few TGTGCCAGCAGCTTGGAGGGGGGGACCTACGAGCAGTACTTC CASSLEGGTYEQYF
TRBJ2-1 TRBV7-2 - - TGTGCCAGCAGCGTGCGACGGGACAATGAGCAGTTCTTC CASSVRRDNEQFF
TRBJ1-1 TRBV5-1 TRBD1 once TGCGCCAGCAGCTTAGGGGACAGTGCTAATGAAGCTTTCTTT CASSLGDSANEAFF
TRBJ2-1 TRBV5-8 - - TGTGCCAGCAGCTTGGGGCTAGCGCTAAACAATGAGCAGTTCTTC CASSLGLALNNEQFF
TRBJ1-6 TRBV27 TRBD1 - TGTGCCAGCAGTTCGGACAGGGTATATAATTCACCCCTCCACTTT CASSSDRVYNSPLHF
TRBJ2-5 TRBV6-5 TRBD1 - TGTGCCAGCAGCATAGGGACAGGACGAGTGGAGACCCAGTACTTC CASSIGTGRVETQYF
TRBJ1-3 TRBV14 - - TGTGCCAGCAGCCAGCAAGGAGGGTCCGGAAACACCATATATTTT CASSQQGGSGNTIYF
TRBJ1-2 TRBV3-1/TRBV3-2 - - TGTGCCAGCAGCCAAGAGGGGGCGGGTGGCTACACCTTC CASSQEGAGGYTF
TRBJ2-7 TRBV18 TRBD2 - TGTGCCAGCTCACCACCGAAGCGGGGGGCCGGCTACGAGCAGTACTTC CASSPPKRGAGYEQYF
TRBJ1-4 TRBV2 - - TGTGCCAGCTTCGCCGGGGGGGCTGTTGAAAAACTGTTTTTT CASFAGGAVEKLFF
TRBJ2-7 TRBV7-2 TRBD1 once TGTGCCAGCAGCATAGGGGGACAGGGGATAGACGAGCAGTACTTC CASSIGGQGIDEQYF
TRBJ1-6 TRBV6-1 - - TGTGCCAGCAGTGACAGGGGTGGTAATTCACCCCTCCACTTT CASSDRGGNSPLHF
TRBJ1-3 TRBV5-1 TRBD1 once TGCGCCAGCAGTCAGGGGGCGGGAGGAAACACCATATATTTT CASSQGAGGNTIYF
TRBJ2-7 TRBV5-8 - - TGTGCCAGCAGCTGGAGCTACGAGCAGTACTTC CASSWSYEQYF
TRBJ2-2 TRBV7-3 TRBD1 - TGTGCCAGCAGCTCGACAGGGTTGCCCGGGGAGCTGTTTTTT CASSSTGLPGELFF
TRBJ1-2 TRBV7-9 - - TGTGCCAGCAGCGGTGGGCAGGGATGGGCCTATGGCTACACCTTC CASSGGQGWAYGYTF
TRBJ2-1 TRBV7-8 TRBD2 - TGTGCCAGCACCCTAGAGAGACTAGCGGGGGATAATGAGCAGTTCTTC CASTLERLAGDNEQFF
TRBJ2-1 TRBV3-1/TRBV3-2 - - TGTGCCAGCAGCCAAGATCGGGGGATCTACAATGAGCAGTTCTTC CASSQDRGIYNEQFF
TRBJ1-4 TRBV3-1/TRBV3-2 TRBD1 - TGTGCCAGCAGCCTCCCTCCGGGACAGGGTGGCCTCGGTGAAAAACTGTTTTTT CASSLPPGQGGLGEKLFF
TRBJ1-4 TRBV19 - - TGTGCCAGTAGCGGCCGGGATCCGAAGGTAGAAAAACTGTTTTTT CASSGRDPKVEKLFF
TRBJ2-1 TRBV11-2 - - TGTGCCAGCAGCTTGGTGGAGCCGCTGAGCTCCTACAATGAGCAGTTCTTC CASSLVEPLSSYNEQFF
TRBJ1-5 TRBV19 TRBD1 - TGTGCCAGTAGTATACGGCCCCGGGGACAGGGTCCCAACTACAATCAGCCCCAGCATTTT CASSIRPRGQGPNYNQPQHF
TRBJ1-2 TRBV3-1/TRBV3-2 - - TGTGCCAGCAGCCGACAGTCAGTCTATGGCTACACCTTC CASSRQSVYGYTF
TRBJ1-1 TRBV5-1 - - TGCGCCAGCAGCTTCCTGGGGGCGGTGAACACTGAAGCTTTCTTT CASSFLGAVNTEAFF
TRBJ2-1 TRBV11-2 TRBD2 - TGTGCCAGCAGCTTAGGGCTAGCGGGCTACAATGAGCAGTTCTTC CASSLGLAGYNEQFF
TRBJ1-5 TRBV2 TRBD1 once TGTGCCAGCAAAGGGACAGGGACTCAACCCCAGCATTTT CASKGTGTQPQHF
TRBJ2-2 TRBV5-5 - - TGTGCCAGCAGCATGATAAAAGCCGCCGGGGAGCTGTTTTTT CASSMIKAAGELFF